Listed below are T cell receptor beta chains from one sample, sequenced in a study of cytotoxic CD8 clonotypes in ibrutinib-treated CLL. Repertoires were generated with immunoSEQ multiplex PCR, while TCRdb's copy carries only in-frame clones and drops some. The top ten clones hold 2.5% to 3.5% of a sample with around 130,000 clones, around four fifths of them seen once. The sample consisted of PBMCs, taken after 24 months of ibrutinib treatment. These receptors all come from a human donor with chronic lymphocytic leukemia. Both conserved end residues are part of each CDR3. The D gene is left open where the match is weak. Expanded clones are given a class, and other clones once, few, many or no size at all.

j_gene	v_gene	abundance	d_gene	len	CDR3aa	CDR3nt
TRBJ2-7	TRBV18	NA	NA	13	CASSPSASYEQYF	TGTGCCAGCTCACCGTCGGCGTCCTACGAGCAGTACTTC
TRBJ2-7	TRBV5-1	NA	NA	14	CASSLVPGSYEQYF	TGCGCCAGCAGCTTGGTGCCGGGTTCCTACGAGCAGTACTTC
TRBJ2-4	TRBV9	NA	TRBD1	19	CASSVAGTGSARGGNIQYF	TGTGCCAGCAGCGTAGCGGGGACAGGGTCCGCCAGGGGAGGAAACATTCAGTACTTC
TRBJ1-4	TRBV4-1	NA	NA	16	CASSQEGGSVGEKLFF	TGCGCCAGCAGCCAAGAAGGCGGTAGTGTGGGTGAAAAACTGTTTTTT
TRBJ2-7	TRBV6-5	NA	TRBD1	16	CASSYSPNRGTDEQYF	TGTGCCAGCAGTTACTCGCCGAACAGGGGGACCGACGAGCAGTACTTC
TRBJ2-7	TRBV4-3	NA	TRBD2	13	CASSQEGTSEQYF	TGCGCCAGCAGCCAAGAAGGGACTAGCGAGCAGTACTTC
TRBJ2-7	TRBV5-1	NA	NA	14	CASSHGGGSYEQYF	TGCGCCAGCAGCCATGGAGGGGGAAGTTACGAGCAGTACTTC
TRBJ1-6	TRBV30	NA	TRBD1	17	CAWSLRTGALNNSPLHF	TGTGCCTGGAGTCTCAGGACAGGAGCACTGAATAATTCACCCCTCCACTTT
TRBJ1-3	TRBV7-2	NA	NA	15	CASSLRAGAGNTIYF	TGTGCCAGCAGCTTAAGGGCAGGGGCTGGAAACACCATATATTTT
TRBJ2-7	TRBV10-1	NA	TRBD1	13	CARIHRGFYEQYF	TGCGCCAGGATCCACAGGGGTTTCTACGAGCAGTACTTC
TRBJ2-5	TRBV7-2	NA	TRBD1	14	CASRFTGGQETQYF	TGTGCCAGCAGATTTACAGGGGGACAAGAGACCCAGTACTTC
TRBJ1-2	TRBV5-1	few	NA	12	CASSLGGDGYTF	TGCGCCAGCAGCTTGGGAGGGGATGGCTACACCTTC
TRBJ1-2	TRBV5-6	NA	NA	12	CASTAGFGGYTF	TGTGCCAGTACCGCGGGTTTTGGCGGCTACACCTTC
TRBJ1-2	TRBV19	NA	NA	15	CASSMSSGRVDGYTF	TGTGCCAGTAGTATGTCGTCAGGGAGGGTTGATGGCTACACCTTC
TRBJ2-5	TRBV19	NA	TRBD1	12	CASSPGGGTQYF	TGTGCCAGTAGCCCAGGGGGCGGGACCCAGTACTTC
TRBJ2-5	TRBV5-1	NA	TRBD1	15	CASSLVVDRGETQYF	TGCGCCAGCAGCTTGGTTGTGGACAGGGGGGAGACCCAGTACTTC
TRBJ1-2	TRBV2	NA	NA	14	CASSEAAFLDGYTF	TGTGCCAGCAGTGAAGCGGCATTTCTGGATGGCTACACCTTC
TRBJ1-1	TRBV30	NA	TRBD1	15	CAWSVIEQGLTEAFF	TGTGCCTGGAGTGTTATTGAACAGGGGCTCACTGAAGCTTTCTTT
TRBJ1-1	TRBV19	NA	NA	14	CASSLLGLNTEAFF	TGTGCCAGTAGTCTTCTGGGATTAAACACTGAAGCTTTCTTT
TRBJ2-5	TRBV9	NA	TRBD2	15	CASSLGLAGIETQYF	TGTGCCAGCAGCTTGGGACTAGCGGGGATAGAGACCCAGTACTTC
TRBJ2-1	TRBV7-9	NA	NA	15	CASSLRRYENNEQFF	TGTGCCAGCAGCTTACGCAGGTACGAGAACAATGAGCAGTTCTTC
TRBJ2-7	TRBV6-5	NA	NA	14	CASSYGGRSYEQYF	TGTGCCAGCAGTTACGGTGGCAGGTCGTACGAGCAGTACTTC
TRBJ1-1	TRBV4-1	NA	NA	14	CASSQITVHTEAFF	TGCGCCAGCAGCCAAATAACAGTCCACACTGAAGCTTTCTTT
TRBJ1-6	TRBV13	NA	NA	15	CASSSKQGRYSPLHF	TGTGCCAGCAGCTCGAAACAGGGAAGGTATTCACCCCTCCACTTT
TRBJ1-2	TRBV12-5	once	NA	13	CASGLEGLDGYTF	TGTGCTAGTGGTTTAGAGGGTCTCGATGGCTACACCTTC
TRBJ2-1	TRBV6-1	NA	NA	12	CASSPRWDEQFF	TGTGCCAGCAGCCCTCGGTGGGATGAGCAGTTCTTC
TRBJ2-3	TRBV5-1	NA	NA	13	CASSLEGRDTQYF	TGCGCCAGCAGCTTGGAGGGGAGGGATACGCAGTATTTT
TRBJ2-7	TRBV11-3	NA	TRBD1	14	CASSLHRGAYEQYF	TGTGCCAGCAGCTTACACAGGGGCGCCTACGAGCAGTACTTC
TRBJ1-1	TRBV15	NA	TRBD1	15	CATSRVGQGPNEAFF	TGTGCCACCAGCAGAGTCGGACAGGGACCAAACGAAGCTTTCTTT
TRBJ2-3	TRBV6-1	NA	NA	14	CASSSGTSTDTQYF	TGTGCCAGCAGCTCAGGTACAAGCACAGATACGCAGTATTTT
TRBJ1-4	TRBV27	NA	NA	14	CASSLTATNEKLFF	TGTGCCAGCAGTTTAACGGCAACTAATGAAAAACTGTTTTTT
TRBJ2-3	TRBV5-1	NA	NA	14	CASSLDPITDTQYF	TGCGCCAGCAGCTTGGATCCGATAACAGATACGCAGTATTTT
TRBJ1-2	TRBV10-3	NA	NA	17	CAISESPRGANYYGYTF	TGTGCCATCAGTGAGTCGCCGCGGGGGGCCAATTACTATGGCTACACCTTC
TRBJ2-1	TRBV5-1	NA	NA	17	CASSLPMEGSSYNEQFF	TGCGCCAGCAGCTTGCCAATGGAAGGGAGCTCCTACAATGAGCAGTTCTTC
TRBJ2-7	TRBV5-1	NA	TRBD2	15	CASSLVAGGHYEQYF	TGCGCCAGCAGCTTGGTAGCGGGGGGGCATTACGAGCAGTACTTC
TRBJ2-1	TRBV14	few	TRBD2	16	CASSQGLAGAYNEQFF	TGTGCCAGCAGCCAAGGACTAGCGGGGGCCTACAATGAGCAGTTCTTC
TRBJ1-2	TRBV11-2	NA	NA	13	CASSLERGYGYTF	TGTGCCAGCAGCCTTGAAAGGGGGTATGGCTACACCTTC
TRBJ1-3	TRBV7-2	NA	NA	16	CASSPVGRNSGNTIYF	TGTGCCAGCAGCCCGGTTGGCCGGAACTCTGGAAACACCATATATTTT
TRBJ2-7	TRBV7-3	NA	NA	14	CASSPLRGSYEQYF	TGTGCCAGCAGCCCCCTGAGGGGGTCCTACGAGCAGTACTTC
TRBJ2-2	TRBV5-1	NA	NA	15	CASKGQRLNTGELFF	TGCGCCAGCAAGGGGCAGAGGCTTAACACCGGGGAGCTGTTTTTT
TRBJ1-6	TRBV5-6	NA	NA	14	CASSLAGGYSPLHF	TGTGCCAGCAGCTTGGCGGGGGGATATTCACCCCTCCACTTT
TRBJ2-7	TRBV6-5	NA	NA	13	CASSRLRSYEQYF	TGTGCCAGCAGCCGACTGCGATCCTACGAGCAGTACTTC
TRBJ1-2	TRBV30	NA	NA	15	CALNPRDGSNYGYTF	TGTGCCCTAAACCCCCGGGACGGCTCTAACTATGGCTACACCTTC
TRBJ1-3	TRBV5-1	NA	NA	17	CASSFGSITNSGNTIYF	TGCGCCAGCAGCTTTGGCAGTATAACCAACTCTGGAAACACCATATATTTT
TRBJ1-1	TRBV7-9	NA	TRBD1	14	CASGEQGVNTEAFF	TGTGCCAGCGGAGAACAGGGGGTGAACACTGAAGCTTTCTTT
TRBJ2-2	TRBV7-9	few	NA	14	CASSPSGYTGELFF	TGTGCCAGCAGCCCGTCGGGGTACACCGGGGAGCTGTTTTTT
TRBJ1-1	TRBV7-2	NA	NA	15	CASSLAPGMNTEAFF	TGTGCCAGCAGCTTAGCTCCAGGGATGAACACTGAAGCTTTCTTT
TRBJ2-7	TRBV7-2	NA	TRBD1	15	CASSLWDRGAYEQYF	TGTGCCAGCAGCTTATGGGACAGGGGGGCCTACGAGCAGTACTTC
TRBJ1-5	TRBV21-1	NA	NA	15	CASGLVRGPGQPQHF	TGTGCCAGCGGACTCGTTAGGGGGCCGGGACAGCCCCAGCATTTT
TRBJ2-7	TRBV29-1	NA	NA	13	CSVVQPSSYEQYF	TGCAGCGTTGTCCAGCCTAGCTCCTACGAGCAGTACTTC
TRBJ1-2	TRBV5-4	NA	TRBD1	16	CASSSYIDREESGYTF	TGTGCCAGCAGCTCATATATTGACAGGGAGGAGAGCGGCTACACCTTC
TRBJ1-3	TRBV5-4	once	NA	15	CASSPTGTPGNTIYF	TGTGCCAGCAGCCCCACAGGGACTCCTGGAAACACCATATATTTT
TRBJ2-6	TRBV6-1	NA	TRBD1	15	CASSGDRAGANVLTF	TGTGCCAGCAGTGGCGACAGGGCTGGGGCCAACGTCCTGACTTTC